These 9 T cell receptor beta chains were sequenced from one sample in a study of CD8 T cells in ankylosing spondylitis. TCRdb re-called the 5' RACE reads through MiXCR, storing one row per CDR3 protein. The sample shows 250,000 to 300,000 distinct CDR3 sequences, 20% of them seen only once. The sequenced material came from blood, either unsorted or a sorted T cell fraction (not recorded which). The receptors were gathered from a male donor with ankylosing spondylitis or in good health (not recorded which).

This rearrangement joins TRBV15 to TRBJ2-5, with a weak D call TRBD1 (5 bases). The CDR3 spans 13 residues. V dropped 5 bases and J dropped 4 bases, with 11 bases sitting between them. The germline CDR1 and CDR2 sequences are LNHNV and YYDKDF (reference sequence). The CDR3, as DNA: TGTGCCACCAGCCCCAGGGTCGCAGAGACCCAGTACTTC. This codes for CATSPRVAETQYF.

There are a few counts of this clonotype. This chain joins TRBV5-1 and TRBJ1-6, with a weak D call TRBD1 (5 bases). The ends were cut back, 1 base at V and 2 bases at J, with 10 bases in the middle. The CDR3 sequence is 16 residues long. From germline, CDR1 is SGHRS and CDR2 YFSETQ. The CDR3 is CASSLMGETYNSPLHF. DNA of the CDR3: TGCGCCAGCAGCTTGATGGGGGAGACCTATAATTCACCCCTCCACTTT.

This clonotype was seen at least ten times. This chain joins TRBV12-3 or TRBV12-4 and TRBJ2-7, with D possibly being TRBD2 (6 bases). This CDR3 spans 13 amino acids. Trimming stripped 5 bases from V and 3 bases from J, with 11 bases between. The CDR3 reads CASSQSTSYEQYV. CDR3 bases: TGTGCCAGCAGTCAATCGACTAGCTACGAGCAGTACGTC.

V and J are TRBV5-1 and TRBJ1-1, with D tentatively TRBD1 (6 bases). Germline values: CDR1 SGHRS, CDR2 YFSETQ. V lost 3 bases to trimming and J lost 8 bases, with 20 bases between them. CDR3 length equals 15 residues. The CDR3 loop reads CASSSNQGFGAEAFF. The CDR3 DNA sequence: TGCGCCAGCAGCTCAAACCAGGGGTTCGGGGCCGAAGCTTTCTTT.

The chain is built from TRBV20-1 and TRBJ1-4; D might be TRBD1 (6 bases). CDR1 and CDR2 from the germline V gene are DFQATT and SNEGSKA (reference sequence). V was pared by 6 bases and J by 0 bases, with 14 bases between. The CDR3 loop spans 15 amino acids. As DNA, the CDR3 is TGCAGTGCAACTACAGGGAAAACAACTAATGAAAAACTGTTTTTT. It codes for CSATTGKTTNEKLFF.

This chain joins TRBV24-1 and TRBJ2-4, with D unclear. The V and J ends lost 4 bases and 1 base respectively, with 4 bases between them. Germline-derived CDR1 and CDR2 are KGHDR and SFDVKD. The length of the CDR3 is 13 residues. The CDR3 loop reads CATSEGAKNIQYF. CDR3 bases: TGTGCCACCAGTGAAGGGGCCAAAAACATTCAGTACTTC.

The chain combines TRBV20-1 with TRBJ2-3; the D call may be TRBD1 or TRBD2 (6 bases each). Germline V CDR1 and CDR2: DFQATT, SNEGSKA (reference sequence). The V end lost 7 bases, the J end lost 4 bases, and 21 bases lay between the germline ends. CDR3 length: 15 residues. The CDR3 here is CSENGGFGGADTQYF. The CDR3, as DNA: TGCAGTGAGAACGGGGGCTTCGGCGGTGCAGATACGCAGTATTTT.

V and J are TRBV7-6 and TRBJ1-3; no firm D call. Looked up from germline, CDR1 is SGHVS and CDR2 is FNYEAQ. The V gene lost 0 bases and the J gene lost 2 bases, with 11 bases spanning the gap. CDR3 length: 16 amino acids. The CDR3: CASSLAPSETGNTIYF. The CDR3 region has the DNA TGTGCCAGCAGCTTAGCCCCGTCAGAAACTGGAAACACCATATATTTT.

The rearrangement joins TRBV6-1 to TRBJ2-1; D is uncertain. The CDR3 contains 15 residues. Germline assignment: CDR1 MNHNS and CDR2 SASEGT. Trimming left V 7 bases short and J 0 bases short, with 13 bases between. The CDR3 protein is CASTPRRNSYNEQFF. DNA of the CDR3: TGTGCCAGCACCCCCAGACGCAACTCCTACAATGAGCAGTTCTTC.